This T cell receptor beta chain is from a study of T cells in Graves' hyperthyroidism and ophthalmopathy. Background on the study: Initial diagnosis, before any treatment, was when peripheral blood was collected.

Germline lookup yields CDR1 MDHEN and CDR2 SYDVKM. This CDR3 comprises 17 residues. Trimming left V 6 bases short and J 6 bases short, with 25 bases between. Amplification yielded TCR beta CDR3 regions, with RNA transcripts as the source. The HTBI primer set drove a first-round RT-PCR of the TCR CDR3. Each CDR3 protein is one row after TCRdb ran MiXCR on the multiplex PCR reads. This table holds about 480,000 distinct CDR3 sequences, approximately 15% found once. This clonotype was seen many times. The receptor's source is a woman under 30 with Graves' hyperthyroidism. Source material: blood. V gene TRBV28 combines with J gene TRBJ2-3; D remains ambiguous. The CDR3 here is CASSSLRSYLAPDTQYF. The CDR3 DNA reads TGTGCCAGCAGCTCCCTGAGAAGCTATTTGGCCCCGGATACGCAGTATTTT.